This T cell receptor beta chain was recorded in a study of siplizumab effects on memory and regulatory T cells. A remark on this clone: Its cognate antigen is unknown.

It was 85,000 to 100,000 TCR templates that were assayed per sample. Libraries were prepared by immunoSEQ multiplex PCR; TCRdb keeps only in-frame clonotypes and omits some of them. The profile shows more than 85,000 clones, around 92% of them singletons. Trimming took off 4 bases at V and 6 bases at J, with 12 bases between the two ends. From germline, CDR1 is WSHSY and CDR2 SAAADI. This CDR3 has 13 amino acids. The study's findings and limits: Naive T cells were seemingly more diverse than memory cells, and major contributions to the alloresponse seemed to be made by them. Confirmation that proliferating Tregs from siplizumab cultures had suppressive function was not obtained.

This chain links TRBV10-2 with TRBJ1-1, with D possibly being TRBD1 (5 bases). This clonotype was obtained from a human donor in good health. The sequenced material came from Tregs sorted from blood. The CDR3 sequence: CASSVISGAEAFF. The DNA for the CDR3 is TGCGCCAGCAGTGTAATCTCGGGGGCTGAAGCTTTCTTT.